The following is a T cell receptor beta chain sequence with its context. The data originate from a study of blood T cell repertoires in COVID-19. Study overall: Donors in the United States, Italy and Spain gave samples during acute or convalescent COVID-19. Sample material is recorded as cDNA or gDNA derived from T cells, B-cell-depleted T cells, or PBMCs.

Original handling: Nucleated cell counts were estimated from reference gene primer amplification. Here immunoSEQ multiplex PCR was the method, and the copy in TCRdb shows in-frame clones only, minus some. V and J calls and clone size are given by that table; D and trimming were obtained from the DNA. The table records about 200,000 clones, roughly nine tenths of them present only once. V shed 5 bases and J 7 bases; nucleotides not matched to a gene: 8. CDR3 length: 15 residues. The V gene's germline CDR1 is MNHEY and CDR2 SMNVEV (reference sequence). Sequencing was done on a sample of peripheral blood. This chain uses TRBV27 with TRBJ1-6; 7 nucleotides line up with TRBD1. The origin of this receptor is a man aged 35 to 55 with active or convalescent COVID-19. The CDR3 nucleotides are TGTGCCAGCAGTACCCGGACAGGATCGAATTCACCCCTCCACTTT. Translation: CASSTRTGSNSPLHF.